Listed here are 30 T cell receptor beta chains from one sample, sequenced in a study. TCRdb re-called the RT-PCR reads with MiXCR, one entry per CDR3 protein. The sample lists more than 600,000 distinct CDR3 sequences, approximately 15% occurring once. Sequencing was carried out using memory CD4+ T cells from blood. Source of these receptors: a female donor in good health, serving as a healthy control.

The sample holds a few counts of this clonotype. One end of the junction does not line up with germline, which may come from a read error. In DNA, the CDR3 is TGTGCCACCAGTGATTCCGGGACAGCCGCGACGGACTTC. It is translated as CATSDSGTAATDF. The chain couples TRBV24-1 to TRBJ2-7, with 7 bases fitting TRBD1. The CDR3 is 13 residues long. Germline V gene data show CDR1 as KGHDR and CDR2 as SFDVKD.

The chain employs TRBV20-1 and TRBJ1-1, with D uncertain. CDR3 length: 13 amino acids. Between the trimmed V and J ends, which lost 3 bases and 5 bases, there was a span of 13 bases. Germline CDR1 is DFQATT and CDR2 is SNEGSKA (reference sequence). The CDR3 loop is CSARLKGGTEAFF. In DNA, the CDR3 is TGCAGTGCTAGGCTCAAGGGAGGGACTGAAGCTTTCTTT.

This chain connects TRBV6-2 or TRBV6-3 to TRBJ1-2; TRBD1 agrees at 8 bases. CDR1 is MNHEY and CDR2 is SVGEGT in the germline V gene. Losses at the gene ends were 8 bases for V and 4 bases for J; bases not matched to a gene: 6. The CDR3 loop spans 13 amino acids. The DNA of the CDR3 is TGTGCCAGCTATCAGGGGGCCTCCTATGGCTACACCTTC. Amino acid sequence: CASYQGASYGYTF.

The chain uses TRBV20-1 and TRBJ2-1; perhaps D is TRBD1 or TRBD2 (5 bases each). The CDR3 contains 14 residues. CDR1 DFQATT and CDR2 SNEGSKA come from the germline V gene (reference sequence). Trimming stripped 1 base from V and 9 bases from J, with 16 bases between. CDR3 residues: CSARVGLGTAEQFF. For the CDR3, the DNA is TGCAGTGCTAGAGTGGGTTTAGGGACCGCTGAGCAGTTCTTC.

This clonotype has a handful of counts. The chain links TRBV12-3 or TRBV12-4 to TRBJ2-2, with D maybe TRBD2 (6 bases). V lost 3 bases, J lost 2 bases, and 10 bases lay in between. The CDR3 totals 15 residues. CDR3 region: CASSFRGINTGELFF. The CDR3 nucleotides are TGTGCCAGCAGTTTTCGGGGGATCAACACCGGGGAGCTGTTTTTT.

This clonotype showed up many times. The chain combines TRBV7-2 with TRBJ2-1; possible D gene TRBD1, 6 bases. Trimming removed 4 bases at V and 9 bases at J, with 25 bases between. The CDR3 is 17 residues long. Looked up from germline, CDR1 is SGHTA and CDR2 is FQGNSA. CDR3 sequence reads: CASSSRPGQTPTSEQFF. As DNA, the CDR3 is TGTGCCAGCAGCTCAAGACCAGGACAGACTCCTACAAGTGAGCAGTTCTTC.

A few counts support this clonotype. V and J are TRBV28 and TRBJ2-7; TRBD2 aligns across 8 bases. The CDR3 extends over 16 amino acids. V lost 3 bases and J lost 6; bases outside the gene matches: 13. Germline CDR1 is MDHEN and CDR2 is SYDVKM. CDR3 coding DNA: TGTGCCAGCAGTTTCGGAGCGGGAGTGATAGCTATCGAGCAGTACTTC. It yields the protein CASSFGAGVIAIEQYF. Combining the CDR3 with reference TRBV28 and TRBJ2-7 gives the whole variable domain DVKVTQSSRYLVKRTGEKVFLECVQDMDHENMFWYRQDPGLGLRLIYFSYDVKMKEKGDIPEGYSVSREKKERFSLILESASTNQTSMYLCASSFGAGVIAIEQYFGPGTRLTVT.

This clonotype has more than one count but fewer than ten. The J gene is TRBJ2-4, the V gene TRBV5-1; D is possibly TRBD1 (5 bases). V was cut by 4 bases and J by 6 bases, with 11 bases left in between. CDR1 and CDR2 (germline): SGHRS, YFSETQ. The CDR3 consists of 13 residues. The CDR3 region is CASSPDQGNIQYF. CDR3 nucleotide sequence: TGCGCCAGCAGCCCTGACCAGGGAAACATTCAGTACTTC.

This clonotype came up a few times. This rearrangement joins TRBV11-1 to TRBJ2-1; 8 bases align to TRBD2. Germline loops: CDR1 SGHAT, CDR2 FQDESV (reference sequence). J gave up 4 bases and V 5 bases, and 7 bases lay outside the gene matches. CDR3 length: 15 amino acids. In nucleotides, the CDR3 is TGTGCCAGCAGCGCGTATGGCGGGAGGTACAATGAGCAGTTCTTC. Amino acids: CASSAYGGRYNEQFF.

This clonotype was counted a few times. V usage is TRBV15 and J usage is TRBJ2-1; D is undetermined. The CDR3 is 11 amino acids. CDR1 and CDR2 from the germline V gene are LNHNV and YYDKDF (reference sequence). Trimming removed 4 bases from V and 7 bases from J, with 5 bases in between. The CDR3 reads CATSIRNEQFF. The CDR3 region has the DNA TGTGCCACCAGCATTAGGAATGAGCAGTTCTTC.

V is TRBV7-2 and J is TRBJ2-5; 13 bases agree with TRBD2. The CDR3 has 17 residues. V dropped 3 bases and J dropped 2; count of bases not matched to a gene: 6. Germline assignment: CDR1 SGHTA and CDR2 FQGNSA. CDR3 sequence reads: CASSLERTSGSQETQYF. The CDR3 DNA reads TGTGCCAGCAGCTTGGAAAGGACTAGCGGGAGTCAAGAGACCCAGTACTTC.

This clonotype was observed a handful of times. The gene calls are TRBV5-5 and TRBJ2-5; weak D call: TRBD1 (8 bases). V shed 6 bases and J shed 5 bases, with 14 bases lying between them. The CDR3 consists of 13 residues. CDR1 is SGHKS, CDR2 YYEKEE, per germline (reference sequence). Written as DNA, the CDR3 is TGTGCCAGCAAAAAACAGGGGGGGGAGACCCAGTACTTC. Translated: CASKKQGGETQYF.

This clonotype has a handful of counts. V is TRBV20-1 and J is TRBJ2-3; a possible D gene is TRBD2 (5 bases). Trimming cost V 5 bases and J 3 bases, with 12 bases left between them. In germline, CDR1 is DFQATT, CDR2 SNEGSKA (reference sequence). The CDR3 length is 13 residues. CDR3 nucleotides: TGCAGTGCTTTCGATACTAGTACAGATACGCAGTATTTT. This sequence encodes CSAFDTSTDTQYF.

This clonotype has more than one count but fewer than ten. The V and J genes are TRBV7-2 and TRBJ1-5; D not resolved. CDR1 and CDR2 from the germline V gene are SGHTA and FQGNSA. V lost 2 bases and J lost 5, with 10 bases in between. CDR3 length: 14 residues. CDR3 nucleotides: TGTGCCAGCAGCTTACGGTCGGCTGATCAGCCCCAGCATTTT. This sequence encodes CASSLRSADQPQHF. The whole variable domain, filled in from reference TRBV7-2 and TRBJ1-5, reads GAGVSQSPSNKVTEKGKDVELRCDPISGHTALYWYRQSLGQGLEFLIYFQGNSAPDKSGLPSDRFSAERTGGSVSTLTIQRTQQEDSAVYLCASSLRSADQPQHFGDGTRLSIL.

Concerning this clonotype: This may arise from a read error, as a much more abundant clone is one base away. The J gene is TRBJ2-3, the V gene TRBV9; 9 nucleotides match TRBD2. Germline V gives CDR1 SGDLS, CDR2 YYNGEE. CDR3 size: 16 residues. CDR3 DNA: TGTGTCAGCAGCCCCCAAACTAGCGGGTCGCCCGATACGCAGTATTTT. It codes for CVSSPQTSGSPDTQYF.

The sample holds many counts of this clonotype. The chain joins TRBV6-6 to TRBJ2-7; unclear D gene. V was clipped by 0 bases and J by 0 bases, with 3 bases between them. The CDR3 loop spans 13 amino acids. CDR1 MNHNY and CDR2 SVGAGI come from the germline V gene (reference sequence). The CDR3 reads CASSYSSSYEQYF. In nucleotides, the CDR3 is TGTGCCAGCAGTTACTCCAGCTCCTACGAGCAGTACTTC.

This clonotype was observed at least ten times. The CDR3, as DNA: TGCGCCAGCAGCCCTGGGACAGCTGGAAACACCATATATTTT. Protein product: CASSPGTAGNTIYF. The rearrangement joins TRBV5-1 to TRBJ1-3, with TRBD1 identical over 7 bases. This CDR3 contains 14 residues. Unmatched junction bases numbered 3, after V lost 4 bases and J lost 2 bases. Germline assignment: CDR1 SGHRS and CDR2 YFSETQ.

This clonotype was recorded at least ten times. The rearrangement links TRBV6-5 to TRBJ2-2, with D possibly called TRBD1 or TRBD2 (5 bases each). The V and J ends lost 0 bases and 4 bases respectively, with 15 bases between them. CDR3 length: 17 amino acids. Per the germline V gene, CDR1 is MNHEY and CDR2 is SVGAGI. DNA for the CDR3: TGTGCCAGCAGTTACTCGAGTGAGGGTAGGGGCACCGGGGAGCTGTTTTTT. It yields the protein CASSYSSEGRGTGELFF.

In its sample, this clonotype was seen many times. This chain links TRBV5-1 with TRBJ2-1, with 12 bases fitting TRBD2. This CDR3 spans 17 amino acids. Germline V gives CDR1 SGHRS, CDR2 YFSETQ. V lost 2 bases, J lost 9 bases, and 12 bases stayed unmatched. DNA for the CDR3: TGCGCCAGCAGCTTCCTTGGCGCTAGCGGGGGGGCCGGTGAGCAGTTCTTC. Translating it yields CASSFLGASGGAGEQFF.

The chain uses TRBV7-6 and TRBJ2-7, with 8 bases lining up with TRBD1. V dropped 5 bases and J dropped 4; count of bases not matched to a gene: 10. Germline CDR1 is SGHVS and CDR2 is FNYEAQ. CDR3 length: 15 amino acids. Here the CDR3 DNA reads TGTGCCAGCAGCCGCGACAGGGGCGGTTCGTACGAGCAGTACTTC. Translating it yields CASSRDRGGSYEQYF.

There are many counts of this clonotype. This chain joins TRBV6-5 and TRBJ2-6, with TRBD1 matching 8 bases. Germline trimming cut 6 bases from V and 5 bases from J; bases unmatched to any gene: 3. This CDR3 is built from 14 residues. CDR1 and CDR2 from the germline V gene are MNHEY and SVGAGI. The CDR3 DNA reads as TGTGCCAGCAGGGGGACAGGAAGGGCCAACGTCCTGACTTTC. Translation gives CASRGTGRANVLTF.

This clonotype was seen at least ten times. The rearrangement uses TRBV12-3 or TRBV12-4 and TRBJ1-1, with TRBD1 identical over 9 bases. This CDR3 comprises 14 residues. Unmatched junction bases numbered 6, after V lost 7 bases and J lost 3 bases. As DNA, the CDR3 is TGTGCCAGCAACCTACAGGGGGCATACACTGAAGCTTTCTTT. Its translation: CASNLQGAYTEAFF.

CDR3 nucleotide sequence: TGCGCCAGCAGCCTTGGAAAACTAGAATCAGGGAGTGGCTACACCTTC. Amino acids: CASSLGKLESGSGYTF. The rearrangement links TRBV4-3 to TRBJ1-2; TRBD1 is a possible D gene (5 bases). CDR3 size: 16 residues. V lost 4 bases to trimming and J lost 7 bases, with 22 bases between them. Germline-derived CDR1 and CDR2 are LGHNA and YSLEER.

The chain is built from TRBV2 and TRBJ2-5, with no clear D. Germline CDR1 reads SNHLY; CDR2 reads FYNNEI. Trimming left V 4 bases short and J 4 bases short, with 13 bases between. CDR3 length: 14 amino acids. The DNA of the CDR3 is TGTGCCAGCAGTGGGAACGCTTGGGGAGAGACCCAGTACTTC. It translates to CASSGNAWGETQYF.

This chain uses TRBV18 with TRBJ2-1; D perhaps matches TRBD1 (6 bases). Trimming stripped 6 bases from V and 8 bases from J, with 17 bases between. This CDR3 has 14 amino acids. The germline CDR1 and CDR2 sequences are KGHSH and LQKENI. CDR3 DNA: TGTGCCAGCTCGCTCCGACAGGCCAACTATGAGCAGTTCTTC. Translated, it gives CASSLRQANYEQFF.

The chain recombines TRBV3-1 with TRBJ1-1; the D is unclear. The germline V gene has CDR1 LGHDT and CDR2 YNNKEL (reference sequence). The CDR3 consists of 13 residues. V was cut by 8 bases and J by 1 base, with 11 bases left in between. DNA for the CDR3: TGTGCCAGCCCCCCCCCTGGGAACACTGAAGCTTTCTTT. It translates to CASPPPGNTEAFF.

This clonotype showed up many times. The CDR3 DNA follows: TGTGCCAGCAGCTTAGAGAGAGGCAGGCCTAACTATGGCTACACCTTC. Amino acid sequence: CASSLERGRPNYGYTF. This chain uses TRBV7-2 with TRBJ1-2; D gene uncertain. Trimming removed 1 base from V and 0 bases from J, with 12 bases in between. CDR3 length: 16 residues. CDR1 and CDR2 (germline): SGHTA, FQGNSA.

This clonotype was picked up a small number of times. The chain uses TRBV4-2 and TRBJ1-2, with 7 nucleotides matching TRBD1. Germline V CDR1 and CDR2: LGHNA, YNFKEQ. The CDR3 sequence is 15 residues long. The junction had 3 bases not matched to a gene; V was cut back by 2 bases and J by 0 bases. CDR3 nucleotides: TGTGCCAGCAGCCAACCACAGGGGTCTAACTATGGCTACACCTTC. It specifies CASSQPQGSNYGYTF.

This clonotype came up a few times. The J gene is TRBJ2-5, the V gene TRBV12-3 or TRBV12-4, with 7 bases fitting TRBD1. V lost 6 bases and J lost 3; bases outside the gene matches: 4. This CDR3 is built from 13 residues. DNA of the CDR3: TGTGCCAGCAGCTTGGGACAGAAAGAGACCCAGTACTTC. Encoded protein: CASSLGQKETQYF.

This clonotype occurred many times. The CDR3 is CSVRRTSGINGEQYF. As DNA, the CDR3 is TGCAGCGTTCGACGGACTAGCGGGATAAATGGTGAGCAGTACTTC. V usage is TRBV29-1 and J usage is TRBJ2-7, with 12 bases aligning to TRBD2. There are 15 residues in the CDR3. CDR1 and CDR2 from the germline V gene are SQVTM and ANQGSEA. J gave up 7 bases and V 5 bases, and 12 bases lay outside the gene matches.